Shown below are 18 T cell receptor beta chains from a single sample sequenced in a study of blood T cell repertoires in COVID-19. TCRdb keeps only in-frame clones here, not all; method: immunoSEQ multiplex PCR. The data contain 180,000 or so clones, roughly 83% of them singletons. Sequences were obtained from peripheral blood. The receptor set was obtained from a woman between 40 and 55 years old with COVID-19, enrolled during active disease.

This chain uses TRBV6-2 or TRBV6-3 with TRBJ1-2, with a possible D match to TRBD1 (6 bases). The length of the CDR3 is 14 residues. In germline, CDR1 is MNHEY, CDR2 SVGEGT. V lost 5 bases and J 4 bases, leaving 14 bases between the germline ends. The CDR3 here is CASSTSGAGYGYTF. The CDR3 coding sequence is TGTGCCAGCAGTACCTCAGGGGCGGGCTATGGCTACACCTTC.

The V and J genes are TRBV9 and TRBJ2-6; no clear D gene. From germline, CDR1 is SGDLS and CDR2 YYNGEE. The CDR3 spans 18 residues. With 0 bases removed from V and 0 bases from J, the gap between germline ends came to 13 bases. This CDR3 reads CASSVAGESPSGANVLTF. CDR3 nucleotides: TGTGCCAGCAGCGTAGCTGGTGAGAGCCCCTCTGGGGCCAACGTCCTGACTTTC.

The chain links TRBV4-2 to TRBJ2-7, with TRBD2 matching over 11 bases. Losses at the gene ends were 0 bases for V and 3 bases for J; bases not matched to a gene: 4. The CDR3 totals 16 residues. Germline CDR1 LGHNA, CDR2 YNFKEQ. The CDR3 region has the DNA TGTGCCAGCAGCCAAGATATAACTAGCGGGAGCTACGAGCAGTACTTC. Protein: CASSQDITSGSYEQYF.

The V and J genes are TRBV19 and TRBJ1-3, with D unclear. V lost 3 bases to trimming and J lost 0 bases, with 9 bases between them. The CDR3 loop spans 15 amino acids. Germline V gene lookup returns CDR1 LNHDA and CDR2 SQIVND (reference sequence). The CDR3 region is CASSIDGDSGNTIYF. The CDR3 nucleotides read TGTGCCAGTAGTATCGACGGGGACTCTGGAAACACCATATATTTT.

The chain joins TRBV19 to TRBJ1-5, with 9 bases identical to TRBD1. Germline CDR1 reads LNHDA; CDR2 reads SQIVND (reference sequence). There are 14 residues in the CDR3. With V trimmed by 9 bases and J by 5 bases, 8 bases remained unmatched. The CDR3 region has the DNA TGTGCCAGCAGGCATTGGACAGGGGATCAGCCCCAGCATTTT. Amino acids: CASRHWTGDQPQHF.

This clone showed up just a few times. V usage is TRBV5-4 and J usage is TRBJ2-7; D is possibly TRBD2 (6 bases). Trimming took off 4 bases at V and 5 bases at J, with 13 bases between the two ends. CDR3 length equals 13 residues. The V gene's germline CDR1 is SGHNT and CDR2 YYREEE (reference sequence). The CDR3 DNA reads as TGTGCCAGCAGCCGGGACTGGGCCAACGAGCAGTACTTC. Its translation is CASSRDWANEQYF.

The chain couples TRBV10-3 to TRBJ1-2, with TRBD1 matching 8 bases. Germline values: CDR1 ENHRY, CDR2 SYGVKD. CDR3 length: 15 residues. The ends lost 11 bases at V and 0 bases at J; junction bases unmatched: 11. The CDR3 coding sequence is TGTGCCTCAGAACCGGGACAGGCTTCTAACTATGGCTACACCTTC. Translating gives CASEPGQASNYGYTF.

V gene TRBV7-2 combines with J gene TRBJ2-3; 12 bases are shared with TRBD2. CDR1 and CDR2 from the germline V gene are SGHTA and FQGNSA. V lost 4 bases and J lost 2; bases outside the gene matches: 1. The CDR3 runs to 15 residues. The CDR3 loop reads CASSWTSGTTDTQYF. The DNA for the CDR3 is TGTGCCAGCAGCTGGACTAGCGGGACCACAGATACGCAGTATTTT.

V gene TRBV5-6 combines with J gene TRBJ1-3; no reliable D call. Germline V CDR1 and CDR2: SGHDT, YYEEEE. V was trimmed by 4 bases and J by 3 bases, leaving 14 bases between them. The CDR3 loop spans 15 amino acids. CDR3 region: CASSARQGGGNTIYF. CDR3 nucleotide sequence: TGTGCCAGCAGCGCCCGACAAGGAGGTGGAAACACCATATATTTT.

The rearrangement uses TRBV29-1 and TRBJ2-7; TRBD1 is a possible D gene (6 bases). Trimming cost V 7 bases and J 3 bases, with 22 bases left between them. Germline CDR1 SQVTM, CDR2 ANQGSEA. The CDR3 is 15 residues long. As DNA, the CDR3 is TGCAGCGCGGAAATACAGGGTTTCCTTTTCTACGAGCAGTACTTC. Its protein product is CSAEIQGFLFYEQYF.

The chain carries TRBV5-1 and TRBJ2-3; D uncertain. This CDR3 has 15 residues. Per the germline V gene, CDR1 is SGHRS and CDR2 is YFSETQ. V lost 0 bases and J lost 0, with 8 bases in between. The CDR3 here is CASSLARISTDTQYF. The DNA for the CDR3 is TGCGCCAGCAGCTTGGCCAGGATTAGCACAGATACGCAGTATTTT.

The V gene is TRBV10-3, the J gene TRBJ1-3, with D hard to call. With 9 bases removed from V and 2 bases from J, the gap between germline ends came to 14 bases. The CDR3 covers 14 residues. Germline V gene lookup returns CDR1 ENHRY and CDR2 SYGVKD. The CDR3, as DNA: TGTGCCATTGGGCGTCTGCCCCCTGGAAACACCATATATTTT. This sequence encodes CAIGRLPPGNTIYF.

The chain joins TRBV29-1 to TRBJ2-7, with D possibly TRBD1 on 5 matching bases. This CDR3 is 14 amino acids long. Germline V gene sequence: CDR1 SQVTM, CDR2 ANQGSEA. The V gene lost 0 bases and the J gene lost 2 bases, with 11 bases spanning the gap. CDR3 coding DNA: TGCAGCGTTGAAGAAGGTCAGGGAACCTACGAGCAGTACTTC. Protein product: CSVEEGQGTYEQYF.

The V call is TRBV19, the J call TRBJ2-1; the match to TRBD1 covers 7 bases. CDR1 LNHDA and CDR2 SQIVND come from the germline V gene (reference sequence). The CDR3 length is 16 residues. The V and J ends lost 2 bases and 4 bases, in that order; junction bases with no gene match: 8. CDR3 in amino acids: CASSILGTASYNEQFF. Here the CDR3 DNA reads TGTGCCAGTAGTATACTAGGGACAGCCTCATACAATGAGCAGTTCTTC. The whole variable domain, filled in from reference TRBV19 and TRBJ2-1, reads DGGITQSPKYLFRKEGQNVTLSCEQNLNHDAMYWYRQDPGQGLRLIYYSQIVNDFQKGDIAEGYSVSREKKESFPLTVTSAQKNPTAFYLCASSILGTASYNEQFFGPGTRLTVL.

V usage is TRBV6-5 and J usage is TRBJ2-7; TRBD1 is a possible D gene (6 bases). Trimming stripped 5 bases from V and 5 bases from J, with 19 bases between. This CDR3 has 15 amino acids. Germline assignment: CDR1 MNHEY and CDR2 SVGAGI. In nucleotides, the CDR3 is TGTGCCAGCAGTCGCCTACAGGGACAAAAGCACGAGCAGTACTTC. This codes for CASSRLQGQKHEQYF.

The chain employs TRBV9 and TRBJ1-3; D unclear. From germline, CDR1 is SGDLS and CDR2 YYNGEE. V gave up 0 bases and J gave up 0 bases, with 4 bases separating them. This CDR3 contains 14 residues. The CDR3 protein is CASSVEASGNTIYF. The CDR3 bases are TGTGCCAGCAGCGTAGAAGCCTCTGGAAACACCATATATTTT. Full variable domain (outside the CDR3, taken from reference TRBV9 and TRBJ1-3): DSGVTQTPKHLITATGQRVTLRCSPRSGDLSVYWYQQSLDQGLQFLIQYYNGEERAKGNILERFSAQQFPDLHSELNLSSLELGDSALYFCASSVEASGNTIYFGEGSWLTVV.

This clone was detected once. The chain joins TRBV2 to TRBJ2-2; 8 bases align to TRBD1. Germline CDR1 reads SNHLY; CDR2 reads FYNNEI. This CDR3 has 14 amino acids. Trimming at V came to 7 bases and at J to 5 bases, leaving 6 bases not matched to a gene. CDR3 in amino acids: CASIDRGWTGELFF. The CDR3 DNA is TGTGCCAGCATCGACAGGGGATGGACCGGGGAGCTGTTTTTT.

V gene TRBV18 combines with J gene TRBJ2-7; 13 nucleotides line up with TRBD2. The CDR3 totals 15 residues. Trimming cost V 7 bases and J 4 bases; bases outside gene matches: 7. CDR1 is KGHSH, CDR2 LQKENI, per germline. This CDR3 reads CASLRGTSGKYEQYF. CDR3 sequence (DNA): TGTGCCAGCTTGAGAGGGACTAGCGGGAAATACGAGCAGTACTTC.